This is a list of T cell receptor beta chains from one sample in a study of blood T cell repertoires in COVID-19. The table came from immunoSEQ multiplex PCR; TCRdb's copy has only in-frame clones and leaves some out. The data hold some 360,000 clones, with 89% observed a single time. The sample comprised peripheral blood. All receptors derive from a woman aged 60-75 years with COVID-19, enrolled during active disease. Each CDR3 is given with its conserved first and last residue. The D gene is left open where the match is weak. Clone sizes are given selectively: once, few, many, or a class where the clone is expanded.

len	v_gene	d_gene	j_gene	abundance	CDR3aa	CDR3nt
15	TRBV9	TRBD2	TRBJ2-1	NA	CASSVGGGAGNEQFF	TGTGCCAGCAGCGTAGGGGGAGGGGCGGGGAATGAGCAGTTCTTC
15	TRBV10-3	TRBD1	TRBJ1-1	NA	CAIGRGQGLETEAFF	TGTGCCATAGGCCGGGGACAGGGGTTGGAAACTGAAGCTTTCTTT
14	TRBV7-9	NA	TRBJ2-5	NA	CASSPTGAQETQYF	TGTGCCAGCAGCCCGACAGGAGCCCAAGAGACCCAGTACTTC
16	TRBV2	TRBD2	TRBJ2-1	NA	CASSEERGAYYNEQFF	TGTGCCAGCAGTGAAGAGCGGGGGGCCTACTACAATGAGCAGTTCTTC
14	TRBV28	NA	TRBJ1-1	NA	CASSLVTANTEAFF	TGTGCCAGCAGTTTAGTAACAGCGAACACTGAAGCTTTCTTT
14	TRBV6-5	NA	TRBJ1-4	NA	CASSRKPTNEKLFF	TGTGCCAGCAGTAGAAAGCCAACTAATGAAAAACTGTTTTTT
17	TRBV6-1	NA	TRBJ1-2	NA	CASSEGRNRVRGYGYTF	TGTGCCAGCAGTGAAGGACGTAACAGGGTGAGGGGCTATGGCTACACCTTC
13	TRBV12-3/TRBV12-4	TRBD2	TRBJ2-7	few	CASSFVAGYEQYF	TGTGCCAGCAGTTTCGTAGCGGGGTACGAGCAGTACTTC
17	TRBV2	NA	TRBJ1-6	few	CASSEGGIGGNNSPLHF	TGTGCCAGCAGTGAGGGGGGAATCGGGGGTAATAATTCACCCCTCCACTTT
15	TRBV5-1	NA	TRBJ2-1	once	CASSRDSSSYNEQFF	TGCGCCAGCAGCCGAGACAGCAGCTCCTACAATGAGCAGTTCTTC
15	TRBV5-1	NA	TRBJ2-3	NA	CASSLGVGDTDTQYF	TGCGCCAGCAGCTTGGGGGTAGGGGACACAGATACGCAGTATTTT
19	TRBV27	TRBD2	TRBJ2-7	once	CASSLARRESSGHSYEQYF	TGTGCCAGCAGTTTGGCCCGCCGAGAATCTAGCGGGCACTCCTACGAGCAGTACTTC
14	TRBV5-6	NA	TRBJ2-7	NA	CASSLSQGSNEQYF	TGTGCCAGCAGCTTGTCACAGGGCTCCAACGAGCAGTACTTC
14	TRBV29-1	NA	TRBJ1-5	NA	CSVGGEGEGQPQHF	TGCAGCGTGGGGGGTGAAGGGGAGGGGCAGCCCCAGCATTTT
15	TRBV19	NA	TRBJ1-2	once	CASSIGHRAPRGYTF	TGTGCCAGTAGTATAGGCCACAGGGCCCCGAGGGGCTACACCTTC
14	TRBV19	NA	TRBJ2-3	NA	CASSPEGVGDTQYF	TGTGCCAGTAGTCCCGAAGGGGTGGGAGATACGCAGTATTTT
16	TRBV5-5	TRBD1	TRBJ2-1	NA	CASSHRLGQGAEEQFF	TGTGCCAGCAGCCACCGCCTGGGACAGGGGGCAGAGGAGCAGTTCTTC
12	TRBV18	TRBD1	TRBJ1-1	few	CASSTTRGEAFF	TGTGCCAGTTCTACGACCAGGGGGGAAGCTTTCTTT
18	TRBV7-2	TRBD2	TRBJ2-1	NA	CASSSPSGASDPYNEQFF	TGTGCCAGCAGCTCCCCTAGCGGGGCTAGCGACCCCTACAATGAGCAGTTCTTC
14	TRBV6-5	TRBD1	TRBJ1-1	NA	CASKIEGAGTEAFF	TGTGCCAGCAAAATCGAGGGGGCAGGGACTGAAGCTTTCTTT
13	TRBV11-1	NA	TRBJ1-1	NA	CASSRTGTTEAFF	TGTGCCAGCAGCAGAACAGGGACCACTGAAGCTTTCTTT
13	TRBV18	TRBD1	TRBJ1-5	NA	CASSRDRDQPQHF	TGTGCCAGCTCTCGGGACAGGGATCAGCCCCAGCATTTT
15	TRBV3-1/TRBV3-2	NA	TRBJ1-5	once	CASSQMSGVAQPQHF	TGTGCCAGCAGCCAAATGTCGGGGGTGGCTCAGCCCCAGCATTTT
16	TRBV5-1	NA	TRBJ2-5	NA	CASREGRRAVVETQYF	TGCGCCAGCAGAGAAGGCAGGAGGGCGGTTGTTGAGACCCAGTACTTC
12	TRBV15	NA	TRBJ1-2	NA	CATSGGDYGYTF	TGTGCCACCAGCGGGGGGGATTATGGCTACACCTTC
15	TRBV5-4	TRBD2	TRBJ2-1	few	CASSTTSGSYNEQFF	TGTGCCAGCAGCACCACTAGCGGGTCCTACAATGAGCAGTTCTTC
14	TRBV7-3	TRBD2	TRBJ2-1	once	CASSFSGGVNEQFF	TGTGCCAGCAGCTTTAGCGGGGGTGTGAATGAGCAGTTCTTC
14	TRBV14	TRBD1	TRBJ1-1	NA	CASSQGTGGIQAFF	TGTGCCAGCAGCCAAGGGACAGGGGGCATCCAAGCTTTCTTT
13	TRBV2	NA	TRBJ2-1	NA	CASTPLRNFEQFF	TGTGCCAGCACCCCCCTGAGGAATTTTGAGCAGTTCTTC
15	TRBV19	TRBD1	TRBJ1-2	NA	CASSGQGQGMNGYTF	TGTGCCAGTAGTGGACAGGGACAGGGAATGAATGGCTACACCTTC
13	TRBV14	NA	TRBJ1-2	NA	CASSQSGPYGYTF	TGTGCCAGCAGCCAGTCGGGTCCTTATGGCTACACCTTC
14	TRBV10-3	NA	TRBJ1-2	NA	CAISETGGNYGYTF	TGTGCCATCAGTGAGACAGGAGGGAACTATGGCTACACCTTC
16	TRBV6-5	NA	TRBJ1-1	NA	CASSYSGRAGHTEAFF	TGTGCCAGCAGTTACTCGGGTAGGGCAGGGCATACTGAAGCTTTCTTT
14	TRBV9	NA	TRBJ2-7	NA	CASSVGLGSYEQYF	TGTGCCAGCAGCGTAGGTCTCGGCTCCTACGAGCAGTACTTC
13	TRBV7-3	NA	TRBJ1-1	NA	CASQQSLNTEAFF	TGTGCCAGCCAACAGTCCTTGAACACTGAAGCTTTCTTT
14	TRBV30	NA	TRBJ1-4	NA	CAWTPLATNEKLFF	TGTGCCTGGACCCCACTTGCAACTAATGAAAAACTGTTTTTT
14	TRBV5-1	TRBD1	TRBJ1-2	NA	CASSPRDRGYGYTF	TGCGCCAGCAGCCCACGGGACAGGGGATATGGCTACACCTTC
14	TRBV6-6	NA	TRBJ1-4	NA	CASSYGASGEKLFF	TGTGCCAGCAGTTATGGGGCCTCGGGTGAAAAACTGTTTTTT
14	TRBV2	NA	TRBJ2-5	NA	CASGSDLLQETQYF	TGTGCCAGCGGGTCGGACTTACTGCAAGAGACCCAGTACTTC
16	TRBV13	TRBD1	TRBJ1-5	NA	CASSRRAGGLVQPQHF	TGTGCCAGCAGCCGTCGGGCAGGGGGGTTAGTTCAGCCCCAGCATTTT
13	TRBV2	NA	TRBJ1-2	NA	CASRTGSNYGYTF	TGTGCCAGCCGGACGGGGAGTAACTATGGCTACACCTTC
13	TRBV27	TRBD1	TRBJ1-2	NA	CASSLGQGDGYTF	TGTGCCAGCAGCCTGGGACAGGGAGATGGCTACACCTTC